The 27 T cell receptor beta chains listed next were all sequenced from one sample in a study of cytomegalovirus exposure and HLA in healthy donors. TCRdb's table, derived via immunoSEQ multiplex PCR, lists solely in-frame clones and lacks some. In the table there are about 280,000 clones, 70% to 90% of which are singletons. Sequences were obtained from PBMCs. The receptors shown here come from a woman aged 18-29 years in good health and CMV-seronegative.

The chain has TRBV7-3 and TRBJ2-3; 7 bases are shared with TRBD2. The germline gives CDR1 SGHTA, CDR2 FQGTGA. The V gene end was trimmed by 5 bases and the J gene end by 2 bases; junction bases not matched to a gene: 16. This CDR3 contains 18 residues. CDR3 DNA sequence: TGTGCCAGCAGCCTTAACCCCTCTGGAGCGGGACTCACAGATACGCAGTATTTT. This gives the protein CASSLNPSGAGLTDTQYF.

The chain couples TRBV5-1 to TRBJ1-2; TRBD1 is a possible D gene (5 bases). V lost 2 bases, J lost 3 bases, and 8 bases lay in between. Germline CDR1 SGHRS, CDR2 YFSETQ. This CDR3 is built from 13 residues. CDR3 DNA sequence: TGCGCCAGCAGCTTTCGGGGGGACTATGGCTACACCTTC. Encoded protein: CASSFRGDYGYTF.

The J gene is TRBJ1-1, the V gene TRBV7-3, with D tentatively TRBD1 (6 bases). V was shortened by 3 bases and J by 8 bases, with 13 bases between the two germline ends. This CDR3 contains 13 residues. CDR1 is SGHTA and CDR2 is FQGTGA in the germline V gene. DNA of the CDR3: TGTGCCAGCAGCTTTGGACCGGGACAAGAAGCTTTCTTT. Protein: CASSFGPGQEAFF. Full variable domain (missing parts from reference TRBV7-3 and TRBJ1-1): GAGVSQTPSNKVTEKGKYVELRCDPISGHTALYWYRQSLGQGPEFLIYFQGTGAADDSGLPNDRFFAVRPEGSVSTLKIQRTERGDSAVYLCASSFGPGQEAFFGQGTRLTVV.

The V gene is TRBV7-9, the J gene TRBJ2-3, with 11 bases identical to TRBD2. V was clipped by 5 bases and J by 4 bases; unmatched bases: 5. The CDR3 has 15 residues. Germline CDR1 and CDR2: SEHNR and FQNEAQ (reference sequence). The CDR3 nucleotides are TGTGCCAGCAGCGTACTAGCGGGAGCCGCAGATACGCAGTATTTT. It translates to CASSVLAGAADTQYF. Variable domain in full (rest from reference TRBV7-9 and TRBJ2-3): DTGVSQNPRHKITKRGQNVTFRCDPISEHNRLYWYRQTLGQGPEFLTYFQNEAQLEKSRLLSDRFSAERPKGSFSTLEIQRTEQGDSAMYLCASSVLAGAADTQYFGPGTRLTVL.

This clone was picked up one time. The rearrangement links TRBV29-1 to TRBJ1-1; maybe TRBD1 (6 bases). There are 11 residues in the CDR3. Germline-derived CDR1 and CDR2 are SQVTM and ANQGSEA. The germline V and J ends were trimmed by 4 bases and 8 bases, with 11 bases remaining between them. The chain's CDR3 is CSVGDTEEAFF. DNA of the CDR3: TGCAGCGTTGGGGACACCGAAGAAGCTTTCTTT.

The chain couples TRBV9 to TRBJ2-1; possible D gene TRBD2, 6 bases. The CDR3 runs 16 residues. Germline V CDR1 and CDR2: SGDLS, YYNGEE. V gave up 0 bases and J gave up 1 base, with 11 bases separating them. The CDR3 bases are TGTGCCAGCAGCGTAGCGGGCGCGGGATCCTACAATGAGCAGTTCTTC. As protein: CASSVAGAGSYNEQFF.

This clone occurred a few times. J is TRBJ1-2 and V is TRBV11-2; D is perhaps TRBD1 (5 bases). Trimming removed 4 bases at V and 8 bases at J, with 11 bases between. Looked up from germline, CDR1 is SGHAT and CDR2 is FQNNGV. This CDR3 spans 12 amino acids. The CDR3 here is CASSSQGSGYTF. CDR3 bases: TGTGCCAGCAGCTCCCAGGGTAGCGGCTACACCTTC.

The J gene is TRBJ2-7, the V gene TRBV5-8; 7 nucleotides align to TRBD1. Germline V gene sequence: CDR1 SGHTS, CDR2 YDEGEE. The V and J ends lost 6 bases and 6 bases, in that order; junction bases with no gene match: 15. The CDR3 covers 15 residues. CDR3 amino acids: CASKTDRAADFEQYF. Written as DNA, the CDR3 is TGTGCCAGCAAGACCGACAGGGCAGCAGACTTCGAGCAGTACTTC.

The chain has TRBV27 and TRBJ2-7; D remains unclear. The CDR3 totals 13 residues. CDR1 and CDR2 (germline): MNHEY, SMNVEV (reference sequence). V was clipped by 5 bases and J by 1 base, with 9 bases between them. The CDR3 DNA follows: TGTGCCAGCAGTGGCAGGCATTCCTACGAGCAGTACTTC. Translating it yields CASSGRHSYEQYF.

This chain joins TRBV4-1 and TRBJ2-2, with TRBD1 matching over 7 bases. Germline V gives CDR1 MGHRA, CDR2 YSYEKL. The CDR3 is 15 residues long. Trimming at V came to 1 base and at J to 4 bases, leaving 3 bases not matched to a gene. The CDR3 loop is CASSQGQGSTGELFF. The CDR3 DNA reads as TGCGCCAGCAGCCAAGGACAGGGTAGCACCGGGGAGCTGTTTTTT.

As for this clone: Its ends do not fully match the called genes, so a read error is possible. The genes are TRBV5-6 and TRBJ2-7; D remains unclear. CDR1 is SGHDT and CDR2 is YYEEEE in the germline V gene. This CDR3 has 13 amino acids. The CDR3: CASSLGMAALPLF. CDR3 nucleotide sequence: TGTGCCAGCAGCTTAGGAATGGCGGCTCTCCCACTCTTC.

This rearrangement joins TRBV4-3 to TRBJ2-1; 12 positions match TRBD2. Trimming took 0 bases from V and 1 from J; bases not matched to a gene: 4. Germline assignment: CDR1 LGHNA and CDR2 YSLEER. The CDR3 runs to 18 residues. The CDR3 here is CASSQDRTSGISYNEQFF. Written as DNA, the CDR3 is TGCGCCAGCAGCCAAGATCGGACTAGCGGGATTTCCTACAATGAGCAGTTCTTC.

The chain is built from TRBV4-1 and TRBJ1-2; 10 bases match TRBD1. The CDR3 sequence is 17 residues long. Germline values: CDR1 MGHRA, CDR2 YSYEKL. With 0 bases clipped from V and 2 bases from J, the junction kept 6 bases outside the gene matches. The CDR3 spells CASSQEGSGQGNYGYTF. The CDR3 DNA reads as TGCGCCAGCAGCCAAGAAGGCTCGGGACAGGGGAACTATGGCTACACCTTC.

The genes are TRBV6-1 and TRBJ2-7; weak D call: TRBD1 (6 bases). Germline CDR1 is MNHNS and CDR2 is SASEGT. This CDR3 spans 15 amino acids. V lost 4 bases, J lost 0 bases, and 13 bases lay in between. CDR3 amino acids: CASSAQGPLSYEQYF. The CDR3 DNA follows: TGTGCCAGCAGTGCACAGGGACCCCTCTCCTACGAGCAGTACTTC.

The V gene is TRBV4-3, the J gene TRBJ2-1; 7 nucleotides agree with TRBD1. The CDR3 extends over 18 amino acids. CDR1 and CDR2 from the germline V gene are LGHNA and YSLEER. Trimming removed 0 bases from V and 7 bases from J; junction bases left unmatched: 15. The CDR3 sequence is CASSQDGAGGIPLNEQFF. CDR3 DNA: TGCGCCAGCAGCCAAGACGGCGCAGGGGGAATCCCTTTAAATGAGCAGTTCTTC.

This clone was observed once. The chain is built from TRBV2 and TRBJ1-1, with a weak D call TRBD1 (5 bases). Germline V gene lookup returns CDR1 SNHLY and CDR2 FYNNEI. The CDR3 is made up of 14 amino acids. Deletions cut 5 bases from V and 1 base from J, with 11 bases between. As DNA, the CDR3 is TGTGCCAGCAGTTGGACGGACACGAACACTGAAGCTTTCTTT. Its protein is CASSWTDTNTEAFF.

This rearrangement joins TRBV27 to TRBJ2-3, with unresolved D. V was clipped by 6 bases and J by 0 bases, with 19 bases between them. Germline CDR1 and CDR2: MNHEY and SMNVEV (reference sequence). The CDR3 length is 17 residues. The CDR3 is CASRPIDRSTSTDTQYF. Written as DNA, the CDR3 is TGTGCCAGCAGGCCGATCGATAGGTCGACTAGCACAGATACGCAGTATTTT.

The chain is built from TRBV7-2 and TRBJ1-2; D might be TRBD1 (5 bases). This CDR3 is built from 18 residues. In germline, CDR1 is SGHTA, CDR2 FQGNSA. Trimming removed 0 bases from V and 3 bases from J, with 20 bases in between. Here the CDR3 DNA reads TGTGCCAGCAGCTTAGCGGGAAGGATGGCCGCGGGGCACTATGGCTACACCTTC. Protein sequence: CASSLAGRMAAGHYGYTF.

V usage is TRBV10-3 and J usage is TRBJ1-5; 7 nucleotides align to TRBD1. The CDR3 is 13 residues long. Trimming removed 6 bases from V and 4 bases from J; junction bases left unmatched: 3. CDR1 and CDR2 from the germline V gene are ENHRY and SYGVKD. As DNA, the CDR3 is TGTGCCATCAGCCCGACAGGGAATCAGCCCCAGCATTTT. Protein sequence: CAISPTGNQPQHF.

The chain's CDR3 is CASSSASLTGSEQYF. DNA for the CDR3: TGCGCCAGCAGCTCCGCCTCCCTTACAGGTTCCGAGCAGTACTTC. The chain employs TRBV5-1 and TRBJ2-7; a possible D gene is TRBD1 (5 bases). CDR1 is SGHRS, CDR2 YFSETQ, per germline. Trimming shortened V by 3 bases and J by 6 bases, and 19 bases separated the two germline ends. The CDR3 extends over 15 amino acids.

This chain uses TRBV11-1 with TRBJ2-2; TRBD2 matches 9 bases. Germline V gene lookup returns CDR1 SGHAT and CDR2 FQDESV (reference sequence). CDR3 length: 17 amino acids. The V gene end was trimmed by 0 bases and the J gene end by 6 bases; junction bases not matched to a gene: 8. CDR3 amino acids: CASSLARISGSAGELFF. CDR3 bases: TGTGCCAGCAGCTTAGCTCGAATTAGCGGGAGTGCCGGGGAGCTGTTTTTT. Based on the CDR3 plus reference TRBV11-1 and TRBJ2-2, the full variable domain is EAEVAQSPRYKITEKSQAVAFWCDPISGHATLYWYRQILGQGPELLVQFQDESVVDDSQLPKDRFSAERLKGVDSTLKIQPAELGDSAMYLCASSLARISGSAGELFFGEGSRLTVL.

The genes are TRBV6-1 and TRBJ2-7, with TRBD2 matching over 8 bases. V trimming: 4 bases; J trimming: 6 bases; junction bases outside the gene matches: 5. The CDR3 is 13 residues long. CDR1 and CDR2 from the germline V gene are MNHNS and SASEGT. In DNA form, the CDR3 reads TGTGCCAGCAGTGGGGCTAGCGGGTTCGAGCAGTACTTC. It encodes CASSGASGFEQYF.

The J gene is TRBJ2-7, the V gene TRBV19; 10 nucleotides line up with TRBD2. The V gene end was trimmed by 5 bases and the J gene end by 3 bases; junction bases not matched to a gene: 7. In germline, CDR1 is LNHDA, CDR2 SQIVND (reference sequence). This CDR3 spans 15 amino acids. CDR3 amino acids: CASSQLAGTNYEQYF. The CDR3 bases are TGTGCCAGTAGTCAACTAGCGGGAACGAACTACGAGCAGTACTTC.

The V and J genes are TRBV9 and TRBJ1-1, with unresolved D. The CDR3 consists of 15 residues. The germline V gene encodes CDR1 SGDLS and CDR2 YYNGEE. The V and J ends lost 0 bases and 1 base respectively, with 10 bases between them. CDR3 DNA sequence: TGTGCCAGCAGCGTAGACCCTAAAGCGAACACTGAAGCTTTCTTT. It is translated as CASSVDPKANTEAFF.

The chain recombines TRBV7-8 with TRBJ1-5; D call uncertain. CDR1 is SGHVS and CDR2 is FQNEAQ in the germline V gene. The CDR3 length is 14 residues. Trimming shortened V by 5 bases and J by 3 bases, and 11 bases separated the two germline ends. As DNA, the CDR3 is TGTGCCAGCAGCCCAACGGAGGACAATCAGCCCCAGCATTTT. Residues: CASSPTEDNQPQHF.

The chain carries TRBV10-2 and TRBJ2-1; the match to TRBD1 covers 8 bases. From germline, CDR1 is WSHSY and CDR2 SAAADI. The V gene end was trimmed by 0 bases and the J gene end by 6 bases; junction bases not matched to a gene: 10. The CDR3 is made up of 17 amino acids. DNA for the CDR3: TGCGCCAGCAGTGAGTCTTTCTGGCAGGGGGCAGGCAATGAGCAGTTCTTC. Amino acid sequence: CASSESFWQGAGNEQFF.

The chain recombines TRBV6-5 with TRBJ2-1; 7 positions agree with TRBD1. Trimming cost V 4 bases and J 7 bases; bases outside gene matches: 4. The germline V gene has CDR1 MNHEY and CDR2 SVGAGI. The CDR3 runs 13 residues. The CDR3 here is CASSLPGGNEQFF. The CDR3 DNA is TGTGCCAGCAGTTTGCCAGGGGGAAATGAGCAGTTCTTC.